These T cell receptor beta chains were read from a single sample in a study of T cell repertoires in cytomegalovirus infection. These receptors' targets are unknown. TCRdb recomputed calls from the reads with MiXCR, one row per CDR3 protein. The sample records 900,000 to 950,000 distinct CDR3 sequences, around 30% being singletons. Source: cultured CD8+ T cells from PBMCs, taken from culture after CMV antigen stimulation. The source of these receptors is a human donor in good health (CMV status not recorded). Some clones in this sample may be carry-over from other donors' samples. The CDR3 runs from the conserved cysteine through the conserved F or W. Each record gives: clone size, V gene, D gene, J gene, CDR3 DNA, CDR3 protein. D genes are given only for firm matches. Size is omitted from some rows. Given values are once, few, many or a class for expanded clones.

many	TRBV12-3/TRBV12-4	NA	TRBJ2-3	TGTGCCAGCAGTTTGGGAAAGGGAGTCGTCACAGATACGCAGTATTTT	CASSLGKGVVTDTQYF
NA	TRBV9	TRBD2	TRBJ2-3	TGTGCCAGCAGCGTTCAACGGGGGGGAGCAGATACGCAGTATTTT	CASSVQRGGADTQYF
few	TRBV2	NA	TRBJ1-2	TGTGCCAGCAGTGATCGGCAGAGCGGTGGCTACACCTTC	CASSDRQSGGYTF
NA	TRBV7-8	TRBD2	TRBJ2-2	TGTGCCACCCATTCGGCGGGGGTGGCCGGGGAGCTGTTTTTT	CATHSAGVAGELFF
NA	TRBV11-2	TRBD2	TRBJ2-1	TGTGCCAGCAGCCACGGGGGGGTCAATGAGCAGTTCTTC	CASSHGGVNEQFF
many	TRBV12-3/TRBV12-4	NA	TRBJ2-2	TGTGCCAGCTGCATATGGACTTTGACCACCGGGGAGCTGTTTTTT	CASCIWTLTTGELFF
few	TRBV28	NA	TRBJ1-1	TGTGCCAGCAGTTTAGTCTGGGAGGGGGAAGCTTTCTTT	CASSLVWEGEAFF
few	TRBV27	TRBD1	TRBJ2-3	TGTGCCAGCAGGTGGGACAGGGGGCGGCCAGATACGCAGTATTTT	CASRWDRGRPDTQYF
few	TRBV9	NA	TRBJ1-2	TGTGCCAGCAACCCCGCATCCGGTGGCTACACCTTC	CASNPASGGYTF
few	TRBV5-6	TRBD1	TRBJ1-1	TGTGCCAGCAGCTGGGCGACAGGGAGGGCTGAAGCTTTCTTT	CASSWATGRAEAFF
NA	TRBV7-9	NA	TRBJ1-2	TGTGCCAGCAGCTTAGAAGGGGGTCGCTGGTCGTTAAACTATGGCTACACCTTC	CASSLEGGRWSLNYGYTF
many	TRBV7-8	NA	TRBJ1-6	TGTGCCAGCAGCCCCTACGAGAGCTCCTATAATTCACCCCTCCACTTT	CASSPYESSYNSPLHF
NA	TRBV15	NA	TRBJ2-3	TGTGCCACAGGGGATCAGGCCCTTACAGATACGCAGTATTTT	CATGDQALTDTQYF
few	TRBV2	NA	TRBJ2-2	TGTGCCAGCCTCAGGGGGAACACCGGGGAGCTGTTTTTT	CASLRGNTGELFF
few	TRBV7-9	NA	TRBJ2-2	TGTGCCAGCAGCTCCCCGACTACCCACACCGGGGAGCTGTTTTTT	CASSSPTTHTGELFF
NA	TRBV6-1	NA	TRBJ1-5	TGTGCCAGCAGACAGGGTTGGGGTCAGCCCCAGCATTTT	CASRQGWGQPQHF
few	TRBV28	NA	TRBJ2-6	TGTGCCAGCAGTTTCCCCGGGCGTTCTGGGGCCAACGTCCTGACTTTC	CASSFPGRSGANVLTF
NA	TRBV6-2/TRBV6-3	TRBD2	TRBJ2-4	TGTGCCAGCAGTCCGCTAGCGGGGGGCGGGAGCATTCAGTACTTC	CASSPLAGGGSIQYF
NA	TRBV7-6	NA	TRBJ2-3	TGTGCCAGCAGCTTAGCTGGCTTCGGGGGTAGCACAGATACGCAGTATTTT	CASSLAGFGGSTDTQYF
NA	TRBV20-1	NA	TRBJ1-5	TGCAGTGCTTTGGACCTTAGCAATCAGCCCCAGCATTTT	CSALDLSNQPQHF
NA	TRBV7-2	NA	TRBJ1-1	TGTGCCAGCAGCTCGCCTAGCTCGACTGAAGCTTTCTTT	CASSSPSSTEAFF
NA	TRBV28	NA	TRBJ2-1	TGTGCCAGCTCCAGCGCGTTGGTCTCCTACAATGAGCAGTTCTTC	CASSSALVSYNEQFF
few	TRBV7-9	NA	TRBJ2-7	TGTGCCAGCAGTCATGAGAGGGGACACTGGATTTACGAGCAGTACTTC	CASSHERGHWIYEQYF
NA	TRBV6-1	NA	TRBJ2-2	TGTGCCACCCCGAGGGAGACTATGAACACCGGGGAGCTGTTTTTT	CATPRETMNTGELFF
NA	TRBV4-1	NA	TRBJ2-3	TGCGCCAGCAGCCCTCTGGCGGGGGCTGAAGATACGCAGTATTTT	CASSPLAGAEDTQYF
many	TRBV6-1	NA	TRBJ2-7	TGTGCCAGCAGCGGAACCTACGAGCAGTACTTC	CASSGTYEQYF
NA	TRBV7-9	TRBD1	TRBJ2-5	TGTGCCAGCAGCACCACAGGGGCTATCAAAGAGACCCAGTACTTC	CASSTTGAIKETQYF
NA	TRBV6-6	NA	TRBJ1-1	TGTGCCAGCAGTTACGGGGACGGAATTGAAGCTTTCTTT	CASSYGDGIEAFF
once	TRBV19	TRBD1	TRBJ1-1	TGTGCCAGTAGTATTCAGGGGGAAGTTCTTTGGGACACTGAAGCTTTCTTT	CASSIQGEVLWDTEAFF